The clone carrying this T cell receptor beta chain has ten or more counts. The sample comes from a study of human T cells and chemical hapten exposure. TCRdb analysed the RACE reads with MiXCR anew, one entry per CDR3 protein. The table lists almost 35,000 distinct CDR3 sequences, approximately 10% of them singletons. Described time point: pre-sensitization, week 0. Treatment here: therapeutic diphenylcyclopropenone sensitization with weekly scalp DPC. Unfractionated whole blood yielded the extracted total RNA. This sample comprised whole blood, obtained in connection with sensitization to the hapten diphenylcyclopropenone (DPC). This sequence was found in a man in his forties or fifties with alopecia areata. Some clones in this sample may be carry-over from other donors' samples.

The CDR3 region is CASGFGRGAQETQYF. The CDR3 DNA reads as TGCGCCAGCGGATTCGGGAGGGGGGCGCAAGAGACCCAGTACTTC. The V call is TRBV5-1, the J call TRBJ2-5; TRBD2 agrees at 8 bases. Germline assignment: CDR1 SGHRS and CDR2 YFSETQ. The CDR3 is made up of 15 amino acids. V was pared by 7 bases and J by 2 bases, with 10 bases of the junction left unmatched.